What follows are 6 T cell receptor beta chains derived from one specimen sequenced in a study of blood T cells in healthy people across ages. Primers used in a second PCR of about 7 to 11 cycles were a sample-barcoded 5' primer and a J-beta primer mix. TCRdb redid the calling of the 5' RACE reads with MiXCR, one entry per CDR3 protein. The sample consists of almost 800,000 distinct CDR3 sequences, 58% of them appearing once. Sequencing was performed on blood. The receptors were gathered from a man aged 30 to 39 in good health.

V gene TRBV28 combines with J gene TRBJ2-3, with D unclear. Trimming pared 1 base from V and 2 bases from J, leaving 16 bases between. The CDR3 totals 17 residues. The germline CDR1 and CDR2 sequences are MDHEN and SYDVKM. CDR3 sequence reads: CASSLSPRALFTDTQYF. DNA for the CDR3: TGTGCCAGCAGTTTATCCCCGAGAGCCCTTTTCACAGATACGCAGTATTTT. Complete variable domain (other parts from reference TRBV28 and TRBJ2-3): DVKVTQSSRYLVKRTGEKVFLECVQDMDHENMFWYRQDPGLGLRLIYFSYDVKMKEKGDIPEGYSVSREKKERFSLILESASTNQTSMYLCASSLSPRALFTDTQYFGPGTRLTVL.

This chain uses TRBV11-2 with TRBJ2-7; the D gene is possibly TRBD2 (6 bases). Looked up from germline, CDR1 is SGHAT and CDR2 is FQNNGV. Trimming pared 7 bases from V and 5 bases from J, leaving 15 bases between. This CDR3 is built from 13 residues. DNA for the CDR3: TGTGCCAGCAACCCCACCGGGAGAAACGAGCAGTACTTC. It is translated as CASNPTGRNEQYF.

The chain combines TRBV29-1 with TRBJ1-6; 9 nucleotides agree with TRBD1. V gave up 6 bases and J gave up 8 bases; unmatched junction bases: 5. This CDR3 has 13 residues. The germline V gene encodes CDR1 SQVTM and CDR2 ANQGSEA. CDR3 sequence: CSVGTGRDSPLHF. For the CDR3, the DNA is TGCAGCGTGGGGACAGGGAGGGATTCACCCCTCCACTTT.

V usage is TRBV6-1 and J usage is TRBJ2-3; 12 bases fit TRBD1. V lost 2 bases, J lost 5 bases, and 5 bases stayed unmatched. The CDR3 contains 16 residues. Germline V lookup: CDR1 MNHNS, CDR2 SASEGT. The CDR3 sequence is CASSERGQGAVDTQYF. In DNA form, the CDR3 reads TGTGCCAGCAGTGAAAGGGGACAGGGGGCGGTAGATACGCAGTATTTT.

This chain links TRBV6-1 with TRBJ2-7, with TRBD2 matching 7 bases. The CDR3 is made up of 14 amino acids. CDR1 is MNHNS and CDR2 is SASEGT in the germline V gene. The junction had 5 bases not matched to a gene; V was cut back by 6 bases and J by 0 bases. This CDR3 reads CASSPAGTSYEQYF. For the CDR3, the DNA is TGTGCCAGCAGCCCAGCGGGGACCTCCTACGAGCAGTACTTC.

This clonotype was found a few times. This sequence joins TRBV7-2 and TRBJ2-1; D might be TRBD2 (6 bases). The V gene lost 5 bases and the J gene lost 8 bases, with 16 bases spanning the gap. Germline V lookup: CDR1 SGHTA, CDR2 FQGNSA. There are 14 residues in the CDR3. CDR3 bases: TGTGCCAGCAGCGAAGGGACTTGGGGCCATGAGCAGTTCTTC. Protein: CASSEGTWGHEQFF.